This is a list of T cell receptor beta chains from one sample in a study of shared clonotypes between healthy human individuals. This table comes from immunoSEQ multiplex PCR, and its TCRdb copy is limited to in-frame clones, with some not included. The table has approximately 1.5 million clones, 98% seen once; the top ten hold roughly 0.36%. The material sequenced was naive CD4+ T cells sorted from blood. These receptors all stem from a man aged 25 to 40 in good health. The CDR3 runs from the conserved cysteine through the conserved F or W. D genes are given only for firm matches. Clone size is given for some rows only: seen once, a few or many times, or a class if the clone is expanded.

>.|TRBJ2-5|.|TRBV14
TGTGCCAGCAGCCCGGGTCAGCGGGTTGAGACCCAGTACTTC
CASSPGQRVETQYF
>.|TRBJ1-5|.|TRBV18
TGTGCCAGCTCACAACGACGGAGCAATCAGCCCCAGCATTTT
CASSQRRSNQPQHF
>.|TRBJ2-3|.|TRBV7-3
TGTGCCAGCAGCTTACCCCGCGGCGGCACAGATACGCAGTATTTT
CASSLPRGGTDTQYF
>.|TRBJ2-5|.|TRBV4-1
TGCGCCAGCAGCCAAGAAGGCGGGCAGGGAGAGACCCAGTACTTC
CASSQEGGQGETQYF
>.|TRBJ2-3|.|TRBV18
TGTGCCAGCTCTCCCCGGCGCGACACCACGTCTAGCACAGATACGCAGTATTTT
CASSPRRDTTSSTDTQYF
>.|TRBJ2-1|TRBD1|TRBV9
TGTGCCAGCAGCCCGAGGGGGACAGACAATGAGCAGTTCTTC
CASSPRGTDNEQFF
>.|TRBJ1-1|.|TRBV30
TGTGCCTGGAGTTCCCAGAGGAACACTGAAGCTTTCTTT
CAWSSQRNTEAFF
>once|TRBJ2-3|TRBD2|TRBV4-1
TGCGCCAGCAGCCAAGACGCGGGGGATCCAGATACGCAGTATTTT
CASSQDAGDPDTQYF
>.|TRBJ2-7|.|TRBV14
TGTGCCAGCAGCCAAACGGGTCTCTACGAGCAGTACTTC
CASSQTGLYEQYF
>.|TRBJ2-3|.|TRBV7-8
TGTGCCAGCAGCCTTCTGGGGGCTAGCACAGATACGCAGTATTTT
CASSLLGASTDTQYF
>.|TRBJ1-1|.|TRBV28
TGTGCCAGCATTAGGGGCGATAGGAACACTGAAGCTTTCTTT
CASIRGDRNTEAFF
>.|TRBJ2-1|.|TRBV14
TGTGCCAGCAGCCAAGGCCTAGTCCGCGTTGAGCAGTTCTTC
CASSQGLVRVEQFF
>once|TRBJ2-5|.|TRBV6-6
TGTGCCAGCAGCCCCCACGGGGAGGAGACCCAGTACTTC
CASSPHGEETQYF
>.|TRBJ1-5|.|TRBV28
TGTGCCAGCAGTCCGACCCGGAGGGATCAGCCCCAGCATTTT
CASSPTRRDQPQHF
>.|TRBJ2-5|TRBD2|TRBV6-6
TGTGCCAGCAGTTACTCTAGCGGGAGCTCCGAGACCCAGTACTTC
CASSYSSGSSETQYF
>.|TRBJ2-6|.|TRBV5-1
TGCGCCAGCAGCTCCATTATTTTCACTGGGGCCAACGTCCTGACTTTC
CASSSIIFTGANVLTF
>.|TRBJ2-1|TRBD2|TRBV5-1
TGCGCCAGCAGCTCGCTAGCGGGCAATAACAATGAGCAGTTCTTC
CASSSLAGNNNEQFF
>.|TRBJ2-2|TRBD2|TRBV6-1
TGTGCCAGCAGAAGTCTAGCGGCCACCGGGGAGCTGTTTTTT
CASRSLAATGELFF
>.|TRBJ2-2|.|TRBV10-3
TGTGCCATCAGTGAGTCGTTCAGTGAAACCGGGGAGCTGTTTTTT
CAISESFSETGELFF
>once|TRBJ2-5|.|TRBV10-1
TGCGCCAGCAGTGAGTCGGCGGGTACCCAGTACTTC
CASSESAGTQYF
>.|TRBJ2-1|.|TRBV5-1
TGCGCCAGCAGCTCCATTCTAGGACCCGCCTCTCATGAGCAGTTCTTC
CASSSILGPASHEQFF
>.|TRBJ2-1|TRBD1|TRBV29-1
TGCAGCGTCCGGACAGGGACATGGTCCTACAATGAGCAGTTCTTC
CSVRTGTWSYNEQFF
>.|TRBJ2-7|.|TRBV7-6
TGTGCCAGCAGCTTCGACTACCGGACTGAGCAGTACTTC
CASSFDYRTEQYF
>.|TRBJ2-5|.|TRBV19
TGTGCCAGTAGCCGCAGGACAGCGAAAGAGACCCAGTACTTC
CASSRRTAKETQYF